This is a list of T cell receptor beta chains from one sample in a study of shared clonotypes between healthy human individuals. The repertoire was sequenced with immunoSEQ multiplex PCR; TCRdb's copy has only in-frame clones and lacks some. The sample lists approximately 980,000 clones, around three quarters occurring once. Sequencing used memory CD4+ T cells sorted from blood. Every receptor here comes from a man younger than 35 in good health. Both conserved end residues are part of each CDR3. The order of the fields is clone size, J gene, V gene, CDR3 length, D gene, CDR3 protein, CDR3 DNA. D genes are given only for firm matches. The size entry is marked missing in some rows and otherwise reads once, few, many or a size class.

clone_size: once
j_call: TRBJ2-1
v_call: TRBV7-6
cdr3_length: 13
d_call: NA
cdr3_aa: CASSLNRVNEQFF
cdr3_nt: TGTGCCAGCAGCTTAAACAGGGTAAATGAGCAGTTCTTC

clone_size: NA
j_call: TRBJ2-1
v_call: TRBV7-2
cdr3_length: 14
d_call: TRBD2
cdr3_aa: CASSPLAGANEQFF
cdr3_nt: TGTGCCAGCAGCCCCCTGGCGGGAGCGAATGAGCAGTTCTTC

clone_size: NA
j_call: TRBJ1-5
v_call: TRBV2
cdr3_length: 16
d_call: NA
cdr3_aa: CASSERGRLSNQPQHF
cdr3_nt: TGTGCCAGCAGTGAGCGGGGCAGGCTTAGCAATCAGCCCCAGCATTTT

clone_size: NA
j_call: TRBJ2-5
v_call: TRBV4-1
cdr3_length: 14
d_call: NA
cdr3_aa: CASSQEGSQETQYF
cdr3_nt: TGCGCCAGCAGCCAAGAAGGGAGTCAAGAGACCCAGTACTTC

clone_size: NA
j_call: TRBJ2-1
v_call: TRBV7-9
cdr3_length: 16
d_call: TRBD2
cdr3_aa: CASSPPRTSQYNEQFF
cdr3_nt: TGTGCCAGCAGCCCCCCCCGGACTAGCCAATACAATGAGCAGTTCTTC

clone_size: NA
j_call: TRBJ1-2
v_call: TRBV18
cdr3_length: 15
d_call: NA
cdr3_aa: CASSPKESLPNGYTF
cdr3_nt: TGTGCCAGCTCACCTAAAGAGAGTCTGCCAAATGGCTACACCTTC

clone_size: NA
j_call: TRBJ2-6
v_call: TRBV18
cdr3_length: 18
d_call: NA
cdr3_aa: CASSPPVGGSPGANVLTF
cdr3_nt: TGTGCCAGCTCACCACCGGTTGGAGGAAGCCCTGGGGCCAACGTCCTGACTTTC

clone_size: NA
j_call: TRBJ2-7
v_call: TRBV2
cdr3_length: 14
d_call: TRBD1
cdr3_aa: CASHRDRGLYEQYF
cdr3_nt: TGTGCCAGCCACCGGGACAGGGGGCTCTACGAGCAGTACTTC

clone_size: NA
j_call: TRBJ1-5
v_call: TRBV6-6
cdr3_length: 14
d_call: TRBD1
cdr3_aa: CASNQGGGNQPQHF
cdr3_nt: TGTGCCAGCAATCAGGGGGGTGGGAATCAGCCCCAGCATTTT

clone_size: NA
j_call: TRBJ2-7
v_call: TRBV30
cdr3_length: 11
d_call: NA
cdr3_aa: CAWSGGRRKYF
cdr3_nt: TGTGCCTGGAGTGGGGGACGACGAAAGTACTTC

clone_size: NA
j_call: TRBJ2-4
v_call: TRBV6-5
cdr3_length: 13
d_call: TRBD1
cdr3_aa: CASSYFQTGLLSF
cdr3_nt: TGTGCCAGCAGTTACTTTCAGACAGGGCTCCTGTCCTTC

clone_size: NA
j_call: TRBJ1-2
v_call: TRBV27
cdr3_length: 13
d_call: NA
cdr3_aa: CASSWAGNYGYTF
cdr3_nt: TGTGCCAGCAGTTGGGCCGGCAACTATGGCTACACCTTC

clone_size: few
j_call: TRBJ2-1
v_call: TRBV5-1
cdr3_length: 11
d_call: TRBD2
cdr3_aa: CASSTGLAAFF
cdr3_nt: TGCGCCAGCAGCACCGGACTAGCTGCGTTCTTC

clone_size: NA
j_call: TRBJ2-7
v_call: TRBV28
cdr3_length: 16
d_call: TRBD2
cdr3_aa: CASSPGGAGSSYEQYF
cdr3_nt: TGTGCCAGCAGTCCGGGGGGAGCGGGGAGCTCCTACGAGCAGTACTTC

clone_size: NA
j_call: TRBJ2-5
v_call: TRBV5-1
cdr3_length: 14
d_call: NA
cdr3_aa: CASSLQGKGETQYF
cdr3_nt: TGCGCCAGCAGCTTGCAGGGAAAGGGAGAGACCCAGTACTTC

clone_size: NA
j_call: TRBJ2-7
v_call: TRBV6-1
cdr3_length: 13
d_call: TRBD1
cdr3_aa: CASLSTGGYEQYF
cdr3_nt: TGTGCCAGCCTTTCGACAGGGGGGTACGAGCAGTACTTC

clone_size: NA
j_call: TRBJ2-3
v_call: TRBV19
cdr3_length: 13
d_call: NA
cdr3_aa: CASSLRLTDTQYF
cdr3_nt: TGTGCCAGTAGTCTCCGGCTTACAGATACGCAGTATTTT

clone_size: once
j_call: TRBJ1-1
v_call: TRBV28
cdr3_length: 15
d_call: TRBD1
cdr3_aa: CASSPRQGAKTEAFF
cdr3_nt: TGTGCCAGCAGTCCACGACAGGGGGCTAAGACTGAAGCTTTCTTT

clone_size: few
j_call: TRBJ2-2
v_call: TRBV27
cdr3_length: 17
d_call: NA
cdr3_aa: CASSFDGWEVNTGELFF
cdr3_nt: TGTGCCAGCAGTTTCGACGGTTGGGAGGTGAACACCGGGGAGCTGTTTTTT

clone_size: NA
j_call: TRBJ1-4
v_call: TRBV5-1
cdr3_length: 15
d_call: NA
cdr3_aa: CASSLSGYQAEKLFF
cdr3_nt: TGCGCCAGCAGCTTGAGCGGGTATCAGGCTGAAAAACTGTTTTTT

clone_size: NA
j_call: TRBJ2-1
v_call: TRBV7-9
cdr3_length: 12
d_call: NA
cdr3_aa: CASTASVNEQFF
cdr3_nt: TGTGCCAGCACCGCATCCGTAAATGAGCAGTTCTTC

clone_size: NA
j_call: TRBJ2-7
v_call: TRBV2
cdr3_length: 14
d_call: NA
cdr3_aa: CASSSGAAPYEQYF
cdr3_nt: TGTGCCAGCAGTTCGGGAGCAGCCCCCTACGAGCAGTACTTC

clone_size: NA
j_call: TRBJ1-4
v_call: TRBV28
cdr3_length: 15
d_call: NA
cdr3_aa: CASSPRDGESEKLFF
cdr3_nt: TGTGCCAGCAGTCCCCGCGACGGAGAAAGCGAAAAACTGTTTTTT

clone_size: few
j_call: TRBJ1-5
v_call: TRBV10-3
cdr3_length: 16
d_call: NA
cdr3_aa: CAISEYGQIMNQPQHF
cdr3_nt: TGTGCCATCAGTGAATACGGACAGATCATGAATCAGCCCCAGCATTTT

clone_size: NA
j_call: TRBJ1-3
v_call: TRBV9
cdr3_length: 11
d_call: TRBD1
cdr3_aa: CASSGGQAGYF
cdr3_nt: TGTGCCAGCAGCGGGGGACAGGCGGGATATTTT

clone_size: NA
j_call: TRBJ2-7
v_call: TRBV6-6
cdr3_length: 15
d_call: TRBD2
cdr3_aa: CASSRTSGSSDEQYF
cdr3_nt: TGTGCCAGCAGCCGCACTAGCGGGAGTTCTGACGAGCAGTACTTC

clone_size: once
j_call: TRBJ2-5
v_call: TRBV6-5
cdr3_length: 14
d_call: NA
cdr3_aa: CASSYSGSQETQYF
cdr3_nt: TGTGCCAGCAGTTACTCGGGGTCTCAAGAGACCCAGTACTTC

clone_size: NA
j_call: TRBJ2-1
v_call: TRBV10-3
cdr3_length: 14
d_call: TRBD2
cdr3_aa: CAIMRAGGVDEQFF
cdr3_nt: TGTGCCATCATGCGAGCGGGAGGTGTCGATGAGCAGTTCTTC

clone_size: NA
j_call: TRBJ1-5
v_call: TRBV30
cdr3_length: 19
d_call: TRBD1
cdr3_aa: CAWSDRDRGYSNRNQPQHF
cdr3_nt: TGTGCCTGGAGTGACCGGGACAGGGGGTACTCAAACAGAAATCAGCCCCAGCATTTT

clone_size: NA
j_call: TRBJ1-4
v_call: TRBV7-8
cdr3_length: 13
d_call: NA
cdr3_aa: CASQLSGPEKLFF
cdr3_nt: TGTGCCAGCCAGCTTAGCGGGCCTGAAAAACTGTTTTTT

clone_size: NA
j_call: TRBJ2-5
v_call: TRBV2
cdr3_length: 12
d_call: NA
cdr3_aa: CASRPMGGPQYF
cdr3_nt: TGTGCCAGCAGGCCCATGGGTGGTCCGCAGTACTTC

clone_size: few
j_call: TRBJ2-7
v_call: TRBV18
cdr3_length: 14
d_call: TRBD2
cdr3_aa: CASSPGAGESEQYF
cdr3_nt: TGTGCCAGCTCACCAGGGGCGGGAGAAAGCGAGCAGTACTTC

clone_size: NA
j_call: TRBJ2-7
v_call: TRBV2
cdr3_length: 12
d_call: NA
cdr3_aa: CASSEAGYEQYF
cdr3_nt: TGTGCCAGCAGTGAAGCGGGCTACGAGCAGTACTTC

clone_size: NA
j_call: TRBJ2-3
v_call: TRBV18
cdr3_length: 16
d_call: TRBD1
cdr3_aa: CASSVQGQGYTDTQYF
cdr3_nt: TGTGCCAGCTCCGTCCAGGGACAGGGATATACAGATACGCAGTATTTT

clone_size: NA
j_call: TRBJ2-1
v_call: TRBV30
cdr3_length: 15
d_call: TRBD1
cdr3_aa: CAWSGAGGPLNEQFF
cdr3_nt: TGTGCCTGGAGCGGGGCAGGGGGACCGTTGAATGAGCAGTTCTTC

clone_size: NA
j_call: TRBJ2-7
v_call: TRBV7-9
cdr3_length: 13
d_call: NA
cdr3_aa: CASSLGSWDEQYF
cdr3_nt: TGTGCCAGCAGCTTAGGGAGTTGGGACGAGCAGTACTTC